The 15 T cell receptor beta chains below were found in one sample sequenced in a study of OX40 agonist ivuxolimab in advanced cancers. Method: immunoSEQ multiplex PCR; TCRdb's copy keeps in-frame clones and lacks some. The sample comprises 58,000 or so clones, approximately 90% of which are singletons, and about a tenth rests with the top ten. Sequenced here: CD4+ or CD8+ T cells sorted from blood, sampled in a trial of the OX40 agonist ivuxolimab. Receptors originate from an adult with an advanced solid tumor such as melanoma, head and neck, liver or kidney cancer.

V gene TRBV6-1 combines with J gene TRBJ2-5; a weak D match, TRBD2 (5 bases). Between the trimmed V and J ends, which lost 0 bases and 5 bases, there was a span of 10 bases. CDR3 length equals 14 residues. Looked up from germline, CDR1 is MNHNS and CDR2 is SASEGT. CDR3 nucleotides: TGTGCCAGCAGTGAAGCGAGACTACGGGAGACCCAGTACTTC. Translation: CASSEARLRETQYF.

The V and J genes are TRBV7-2 and TRBJ2-5; 9 nucleotides match TRBD1. CDR1 is SGHTA and CDR2 is FQGNSA in the germline V gene. The CDR3 length is 14 residues. Unmatched junction bases numbered 0, after V lost 3 bases and J lost 1 base. The CDR3 sequence: CASSLTGGQETQYF. In nucleotides, the CDR3 is TGTGCCAGCAGCTTGACAGGGGGCCAAGAGACCCAGTACTTC.

The V gene is TRBV2, the J gene TRBJ2-3, with 11 positions matching TRBD2. The V segment lost 6 bases and the J segment 5 bases; nucleotides outside the gene matches: 7. CDR3 length: 15 amino acids. Germline CDR1 reads SNHLY; CDR2 reads FYNNEI. The DNA for the CDR3 is TGTGCCAGCAGGGAACTAGCGGGAGTTGGAGATACGCAGTATTTT. Encoded protein: CASRELAGVGDTQYF.

J is TRBJ2-7 and V is TRBV28, with D possibly TRBD2 on 6 matching bases. V lost 6 bases and J lost 0, with 9 bases in between. The germline CDR1 and CDR2 sequences are MDHEN and SYDVKM. The CDR3 consists of 13 residues. CDR3 amino acids: CASSSGSSYEQYF. The CDR3 nucleotides are TGTGCCAGCAGCTCCGGGAGCTCCTACGAGCAGTACTTC.

The CDR3 coding sequence is TGTGCCAGCAGCTTAAGCGGCAGGGAAGAGACCCAGTACTTC. Amino acid sequence: CASSLSGREETQYF. The chain is built from TRBV7-2 and TRBJ2-5; D may correspond to TRBD1 or TRBD2 (5 bases each). V was pared by 2 bases and J by 3 bases, with 10 bases between. The germline V gene has CDR1 SGHTA and CDR2 FQGNSA. This CDR3 is built from 14 residues.

V is TRBV28 and J is TRBJ2-5; D not certain. V lost 5 bases to trimming and J lost 0 bases, with 7 bases between them. This CDR3 has 13 residues. Germline CDR1 MDHEN, CDR2 SYDVKM. For the CDR3, the DNA is TGTGCCAGCAGTGTGACTGACCAAGAGACCCAGTACTTC. Its translation: CASSVTDQETQYF.

The gene calls are TRBV5-1 and TRBJ2-7, with no clear D. Trimming removed 2 bases at V and 3 bases at J, with 3 bases between. Germline CDR1 reads SGHRS; CDR2 reads YFSETQ. The CDR3 length is 11 residues. The CDR3 sequence is CASSLHYEQYF. The CDR3 DNA reads as TGCGCCAGCAGCTTACACTACGAGCAGTACTTC.

The genes are TRBV19 and TRBJ1-2; the D is unclear. CDR1 and CDR2 (germline): LNHDA, SQIVND (reference sequence). This CDR3 has 17 amino acids. Trimming took off 5 bases at V and 3 bases at J, with 22 bases between the two ends. CDR3: CASSVSQFDLLHYGYTF. The CDR3 DNA reads TGTGCCAGTAGTGTCAGCCAGTTCGACCTCCTCCACTATGGCTACACCTTC. The variable domain in full, completed from reference TRBV19 and TRBJ1-2, reads DGGITQSPKYLFRKEGQNVTLSCEQNLNHDAMYWYRQDPGQGLRLIYYSQIVNDFQKGDIAEGYSVSREKKESFPLTVTSAQKNPTAFYLCASSVSQFDLLHYGYTFGSGTRLTVV.

The chain joins TRBV11-2 to TRBJ2-7, with 9 bases that match TRBD2. J lost 5 bases, V lost 8 bases, and 10 bases had no gene match. The germline CDR1 and CDR2 sequences are SGHAT and FQNNGV. The CDR3 is 14 amino acids. The CDR3 DNA follows: TGTGCCAGCGGAATTAGCGGGAGTTCGAACGAGCAGTACTTC. This encodes CASGISGSSNEQYF.

V gene TRBV2 combines with J gene TRBJ1-5, with D unclear. Trimming removed 7 bases from V and 2 bases from J, with 12 bases in between. The CDR3 has 14 residues. The germline V gene has CDR1 SNHLY and CDR2 FYNNEI. The CDR3 DNA is TGTGCCAGCACGGGGTCCTACGGCAATCAGCCCCAGCATTTT. Its translation is CASTGSYGNQPQHF.

The V gene is TRBV12-5, the J gene TRBJ1-5; 7 bases match TRBD1. This CDR3 is built from 17 residues. With V trimmed by 0 bases and J by 2 bases, 7 bases remained unmatched. From germline, CDR1 is LGHNT and CDR2 FRNRAP. The CDR3 nucleotides are TGTGCTAGTGGTTTGGTACGGACAGGTATTGGCAATCAGCCCCAGCATTTT. Residues: CASGLVRTGIGNQPQHF.

CDR3 region: CASSSYSGGASEQFF. The CDR3 region has the DNA TGTGCCAGCAGCTCCTATAGCGGGGGGGCATCTGAGCAGTTCTTC. The chain joins TRBV11-2 to TRBJ2-1; 11 nucleotides agree with TRBD2. Germline-derived CDR1 and CDR2 are SGHAT and FQNNGV. Trimming at V came to 4 bases and at J to 9 bases, leaving 8 bases not matched to a gene. This CDR3 region has 15 residues.

About this clone: The junction shows a germline mismatch at one end, possibly a read error. The chain is built from TRBV7-7 and TRBJ2-1, with 8 bases fitting TRBD1. CDR1 is SSHAT, CDR2 FNYEAQ, per germline (reference sequence). CDR3 size: 13 residues. CDR3 bases: TGTGCTAGCAGCTTGGACAGGGTCCATGAGCAGTTCTTC. It codes for CASSLDRVHEQFF.

The chain links TRBV19 to TRBJ2-7, with 7 bases identical to TRBD1. The CDR3 is 13 residues long. CDR1 and CDR2 (germline): LNHDA, SQIVND (reference sequence). Germline trimming cut 5 bases from V and 3 bases from J; bases unmatched to any gene: 4. CDR3 nucleotides: TGTGCCAGTAGTGAACAGGGGTACTACGAGCAGTACTTC. This translates into CASSEQGYYEQYF. Using reference TRBV19 and TRBJ2-7 for the parts outside the CDR3, the full variable domain is DGGITQSPKYLFRKEGQNVTLSCEQNLNHDAMYWYRQDPGQGLRLIYYSQIVNDFQKGDIAEGYSVSREKKESFPLTVTSAQKNPTAFYLCASSEQGYYEQYFGPGTRLTVT.

J is TRBJ1-4 and V is TRBV19; D ambiguous. V lost 9 bases, J lost 3 bases, and 8 bases lay in between. Germline CDR1 LNHDA, CDR2 SQIVND (reference sequence). The CDR3 has 12 residues. In DNA form, the CDR3 reads TGTGCCAGCCGACGGGCTAATGAAAAACTGTTTTTT. Its translation is CASRRANEKLFF. Complete variable domain (other parts from reference TRBV19 and TRBJ1-4): DGGITQSPKYLFRKEGQNVTLSCEQNLNHDAMYWYRQDPGQGLRLIYYSQIVNDFQKGDIAEGYSVSREKKESFPLTVTSAQKNPTAFYLCASRRANEKLFFGSGTQLSVL.